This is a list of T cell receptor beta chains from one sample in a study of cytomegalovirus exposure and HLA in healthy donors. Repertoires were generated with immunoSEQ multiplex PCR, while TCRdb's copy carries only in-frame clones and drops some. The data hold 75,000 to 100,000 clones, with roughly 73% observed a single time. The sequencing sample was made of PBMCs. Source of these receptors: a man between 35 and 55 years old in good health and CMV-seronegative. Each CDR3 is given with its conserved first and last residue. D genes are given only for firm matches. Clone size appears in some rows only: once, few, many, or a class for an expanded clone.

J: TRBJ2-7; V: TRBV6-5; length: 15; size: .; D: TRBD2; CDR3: CASSNPTSGEGEQYF; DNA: TGTGCCAGCAGTAACCCGACTAGCGGGGAAGGCGAGCAGTACTTC
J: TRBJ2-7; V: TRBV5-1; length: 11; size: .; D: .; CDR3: CASSWGEEQYF; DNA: TGCGCCAGCAGCTGGGGGGAAGAGCAGTACTTC
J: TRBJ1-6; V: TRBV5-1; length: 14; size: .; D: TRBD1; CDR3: CASSTGQGNSPLHF; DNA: TGCGCCAGCAGCACGGGACAGGGGAATTCACCCCTCCACTTT
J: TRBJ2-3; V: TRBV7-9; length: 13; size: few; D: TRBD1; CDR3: CSSSLAGGDTQYF; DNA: TGTTCCAGCAGCTTAGCAGGGGGAGATACGCAGTATTTT
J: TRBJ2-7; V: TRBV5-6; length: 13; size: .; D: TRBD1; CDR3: CASSWDRTYEQYF; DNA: TGTGCCAGCAGCTGGGACAGAACCTACGAGCAGTACTTC
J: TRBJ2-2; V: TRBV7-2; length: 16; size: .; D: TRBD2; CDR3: CASSPTSGANTGELFF; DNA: TGTGCCAGCAGCCCGACTAGCGGTGCGAACACCGGGGAGCTGTTTTTT
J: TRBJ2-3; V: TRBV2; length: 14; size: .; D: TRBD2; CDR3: CASMPSGGAVAQYF; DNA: TGTGCCAGCATGCCTAGCGGGGGGGCCGTGGCGCAGTATTTT
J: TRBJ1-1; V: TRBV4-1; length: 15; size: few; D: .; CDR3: CASSQERVRDTEAFF; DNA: TGCGCCAGCAGCCAAGAGAGGGTTAGGGACACTGAAGCTTTCTTT
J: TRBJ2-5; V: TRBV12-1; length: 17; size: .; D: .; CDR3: CASRMPNKRALRETQYF; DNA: TGTGCCAGCAGAATGCCCAACAAGCGGGCCCTCCGGGAGACCCAGTACTTC
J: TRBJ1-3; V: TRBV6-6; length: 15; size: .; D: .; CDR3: CASNGQGVPGNTIYF; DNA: TGTGCCAGCAATGGGCAGGGCGTTCCTGGAAACACCATATATTTT
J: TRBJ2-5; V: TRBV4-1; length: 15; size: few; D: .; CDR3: CASSHRTRGGETQYF; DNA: TGCGCCAGCAGCCACCGAACCCGAGGAGGAGAGACCCAGTACTTC
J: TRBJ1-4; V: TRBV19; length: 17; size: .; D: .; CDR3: CASSSPGYRALNEKLFF; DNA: TGTGCCAGTAGTTCTCCCGGCTACAGGGCCCTTAATGAAAAACTGTTTTTT
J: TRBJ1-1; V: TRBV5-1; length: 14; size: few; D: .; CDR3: CASSLHSLNTEAFF; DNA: TGCGCCAGCAGCTTGCACAGCCTGAACACTGAAGCTTTCTTT
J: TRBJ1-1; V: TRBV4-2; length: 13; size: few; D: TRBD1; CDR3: CASSRGTDEGAFF; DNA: TGTGCCAGCAGCCGGGGGACAGACGAAGGAGCTTTCTTT
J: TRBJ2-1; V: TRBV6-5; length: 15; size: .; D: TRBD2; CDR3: CASSSLAGAYNEQFF; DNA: TGTGCCAGCAGTTCACTAGCGGGGGCCTACAATGAGCAGTTCTTC
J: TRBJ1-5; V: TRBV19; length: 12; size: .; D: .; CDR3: CASTGVKQPQHF; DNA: TGTGCCAGTACCGGGGTGAAACAGCCCCAGCATTTT
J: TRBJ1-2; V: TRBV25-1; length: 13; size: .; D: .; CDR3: CASSEGLGGWYTF; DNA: TGTGCCAGCAGTGAGGGGCTTGGCGGTTGGTACACCTTC
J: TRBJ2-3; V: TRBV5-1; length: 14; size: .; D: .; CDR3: CASSLVTSTDTQYF; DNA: TGCGCCAGCAGCTTGGTGACTAGCACAGATACGCAGTATTTT
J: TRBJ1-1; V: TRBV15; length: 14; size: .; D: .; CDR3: CATRVGRGSTEAFF; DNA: TGTGCCACCAGAGTGGGGCGAGGTAGTACTGAAGCTTTCTTT
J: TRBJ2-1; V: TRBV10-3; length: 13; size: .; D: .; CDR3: CAISPSTNNEQFF; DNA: TGTGCCATCAGTCCAAGTACAAATAATGAGCAGTTCTTC
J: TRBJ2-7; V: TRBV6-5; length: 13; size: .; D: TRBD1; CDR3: CASRTGASHEQYF; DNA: TGTGCCAGCAGAACAGGGGCATCCCACGAGCAGTACTTC
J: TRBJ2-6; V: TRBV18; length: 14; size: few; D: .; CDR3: CASSPTRGANVLTF; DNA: TGTGCCAGCTCACCAACCAGGGGGGCCAACGTCCTGACTTTC
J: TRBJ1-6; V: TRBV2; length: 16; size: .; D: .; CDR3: CASTDSRSSYNSPLHF; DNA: TGTGCCAGCACCGACAGCCGGAGCTCCTATAATTCACCCCTCCACTTT
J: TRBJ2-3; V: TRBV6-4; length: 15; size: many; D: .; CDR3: CASSKTGGGTDTQYF; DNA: TGTGCCAGCAGTAAGACAGGCGGAGGAACAGATACGCAGTATTTT
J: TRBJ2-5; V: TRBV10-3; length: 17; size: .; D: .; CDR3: CAISDPVEWSGQETQYF; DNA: TGTGCCATCAGTGACCCGGTGGAGTGGAGCGGCCAAGAGACCCAGTACTTC
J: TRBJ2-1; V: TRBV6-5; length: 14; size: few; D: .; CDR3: CASSPRSLIGEQFF; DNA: TGTGCCAGCAGTCCCCGTAGCCTCATAGGTGAGCAGTTCTTC
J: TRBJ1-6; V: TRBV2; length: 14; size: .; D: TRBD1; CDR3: CASRAGTGNSPLHF; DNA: TGTGCCAGCAGGGCCGGGACAGGGAATTCACCCCTCCACTTT
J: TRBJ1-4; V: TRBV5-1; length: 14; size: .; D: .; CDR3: CASSRPKERVKLFF; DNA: TGCGCCAGCAGCCGACCAAAGGAGAGGGTAAAACTGTTTTTT
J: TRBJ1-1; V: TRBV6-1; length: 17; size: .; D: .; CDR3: CASSDPPGGWSNTEAFF; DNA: TGTGCCAGCAGTGACCCTCCAGGTGGTTGGTCGAACACTGAAGCTTTCTTT
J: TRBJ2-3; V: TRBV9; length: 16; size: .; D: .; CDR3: CASRATDYSSTDTQYF; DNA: TGTGCCAGCAGGGCTACAGACTACTCTAGCACAGATACGCAGTATTTT
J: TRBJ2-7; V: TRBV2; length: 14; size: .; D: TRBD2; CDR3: CASSGGRGLYEQYF; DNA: TGTGCCAGCAGTGGCGGGAGGGGCTTGTACGAGCAGTACTTC
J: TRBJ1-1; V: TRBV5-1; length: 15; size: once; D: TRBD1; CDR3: CASSFSLTGDTEAFF; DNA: TGCGCCAGCAGCTTTTCCCTAACAGGGGACACTGAAGCTTTCTTT
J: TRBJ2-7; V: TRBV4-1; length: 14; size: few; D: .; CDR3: CASSQRPEFHEQYF; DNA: TGCGCCAGCAGCCAACGACCGGAGTTTCACGAGCAGTACTTC
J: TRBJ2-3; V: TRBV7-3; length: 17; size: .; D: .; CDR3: CASSIGPMGGGKDTQYF; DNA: TGTGCCAGCAGCATAGGGCCAATGGGCGGGGGCAAGGATACGCAGTATTTT
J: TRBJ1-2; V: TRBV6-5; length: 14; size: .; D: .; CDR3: CASSYVQGLGGYTF; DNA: TGTGCCAGCAGTTATGTGCAGGGGTTGGGTGGCTACACCTTC
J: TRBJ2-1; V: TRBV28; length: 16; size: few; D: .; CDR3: CASIGESAYSYNEQFF; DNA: TGTGCCAGCATAGGGGAAAGTGCCTACTCCTACAATGAGCAGTTCTTC
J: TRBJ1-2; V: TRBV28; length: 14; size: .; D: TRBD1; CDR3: CASSAGQGIHGYTF; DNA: TGTGCCAGCAGTGCGGGACAGGGTATCCATGGCTACACCTTC
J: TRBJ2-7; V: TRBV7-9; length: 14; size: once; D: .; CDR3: CASSLAIYSYEQYF; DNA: TGTGCCAGCAGCTTAGCGATCTACTCCTACGAGCAGTACTTC
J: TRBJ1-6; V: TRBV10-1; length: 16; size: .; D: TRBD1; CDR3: CASTRQGALYNSPLHF; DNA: TGCGCCAGCACTAGACAGGGGGCTTTGTATAATTCACCCCTCCACTTT
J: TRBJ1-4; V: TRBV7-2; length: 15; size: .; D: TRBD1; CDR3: CASSYSGQGNEKLFF; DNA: TGTGCCAGCAGCTACTCGGGACAGGGGAATGAAAAACTGTTTTTT
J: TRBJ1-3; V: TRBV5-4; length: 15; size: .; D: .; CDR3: CASSPTGGAGNTIYF; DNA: TGTGCCAGCAGCCCCACCGGGGGGGCTGGAAACACCATATATTTT
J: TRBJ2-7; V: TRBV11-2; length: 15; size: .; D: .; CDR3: CASRHGGGASYEQYF; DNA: TGTGCCAGCAGACACGGAGGGGGCGCGTCCTACGAGCAGTACTTC
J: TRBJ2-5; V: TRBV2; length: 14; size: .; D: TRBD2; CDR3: CARGSGGAEETQYF; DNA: TGTGCCAGGGGGAGCGGGGGGGCAGAAGAGACCCAGTACTTC
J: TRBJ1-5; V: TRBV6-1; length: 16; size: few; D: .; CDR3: CASSEPSRGSNQPQHF; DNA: TGTGCCAGCAGTGAGCCCTCCCGGGGTAGCAATCAGCCCCAGCATTTT
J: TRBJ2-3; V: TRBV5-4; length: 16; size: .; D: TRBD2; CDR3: CASSFGGGGTTDTQYF; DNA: TGTGCCAGCAGCTTCGGTGGGGGGGGGACCACAGATACGCAGTATTTT
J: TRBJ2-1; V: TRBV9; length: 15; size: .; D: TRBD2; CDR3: CASSVAGGLVTLQFF; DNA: TGTGCCAGCAGCGTAGCGGGGGGGCTAGTTACCCTGCAGTTCTTC
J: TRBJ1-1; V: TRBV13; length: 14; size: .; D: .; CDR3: CASSLRAGYTEAFF; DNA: TGTGCCAGCAGCTTAAGGGCAGGGTACACTGAAGCTTTCTTT
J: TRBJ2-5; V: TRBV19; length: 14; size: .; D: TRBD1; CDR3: CASSIQDRVETQYF; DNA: TGTGCCAGTAGTATCCAGGACAGGGTGGAGACCCAGTACTTC
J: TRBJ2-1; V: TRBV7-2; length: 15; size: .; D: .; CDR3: CASSQLRGPYNEQFF; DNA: TGTGCCAGCAGCCAACTGCGGGGGCCTTACAATGAGCAGTTCTTC
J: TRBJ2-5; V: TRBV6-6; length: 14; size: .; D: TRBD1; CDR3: CASSSGTGQETQYF; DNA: TGTGCCAGCAGTTCAGGGACAGGGCAAGAGACCCAGTACTTC
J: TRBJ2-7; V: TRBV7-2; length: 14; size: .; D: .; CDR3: CASSPLDISYEQYF; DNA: TGTGCCAGCAGCCCTCTCGACATTTCCTACGAGCAGTACTTC
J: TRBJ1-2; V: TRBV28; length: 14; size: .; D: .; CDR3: CASSPRGAAYGYTF; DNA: TGTGCCAGCAGTCCTCGGGGGGCGGCTTATGGCTACACCTTC